The 26 T cell receptor beta chains listed next were all sequenced from one sample in a study of T cell responses to AZD1222 COVID-19 vaccine. Method: immunoSEQ multiplex PCR; TCRdb's copy keeps in-frame clones and lacks some. In the table there are more than 65,000 clones, about nine tenths of which are singletons. Sequenced material: peripheral blood, taken on day 0 of AZD1222 vaccination. The receptors shown here come from an adult in good health.

This chain uses TRBV5-1 with TRBJ2-1; 7 nucleotides agree with TRBD1. This CDR3 is built from 16 residues. Germline V gene sequence: CDR1 SGHRS, CDR2 YFSETQ. Germline trimming cut 0 bases from V and 4 bases from J; bases unmatched to any gene: 7. The CDR3 loop is CASSLALPGQYNEQFF. CDR3 nucleotides: TGCGCCAGCAGCTTGGCGCTCCCGGGACAGTACAATGAGCAGTTCTTC.

This clone appeared once. The V and J genes are TRBV28 and TRBJ1-2; D not certain. V was trimmed by 2 bases and J by 5 bases, leaving 9 bases between them. Per the germline V gene, CDR1 is MDHEN and CDR2 is SYDVKM. The CDR3 consists of 13 residues. CDR3 protein: CASSLPELYGYTF. In nucleotides, the CDR3 is TGTGCCAGCAGTTTACCCGAGCTGTATGGCTACACCTTC.

The rearrangement joins TRBV10-3 to TRBJ1-2, with 10 positions matching TRBD1. The CDR3 sequence is 13 residues long. Germline V lookup: CDR1 ENHRY, CDR2 SYGVKD. The trim removed 7 bases at V and 8 bases at J, leaving 7 bases unmatched. The DNA for the CDR3 is TGTGCCATCAATCCGACAGGGGGCAGAGGCTACACCTTC. Amino acids: CAINPTGGRGYTF.

The J gene is TRBJ1-2, the V gene TRBV2, with TRBD1 matching 8 bases. The CDR3 length is 15 residues. The germline CDR1 and CDR2 sequences are SNHLY and FYNNEI. The junction had 8 bases not matched to a gene; V was cut back by 5 bases and J by 3 bases. The CDR3 sequence: CASSKETGAHYGYTF. The CDR3 DNA follows: TGTGCCAGCAGTAAAGAGACAGGGGCTCACTATGGCTACACCTTC.

V gene TRBV6-2 or TRBV6-3 combines with J gene TRBJ1-5; D remains ambiguous. Germline values: CDR1 MNHEY, CDR2 SVGEGT. V gave up 5 bases and J gave up 3 bases, with 11 bases separating them. This CDR3 spans 14 amino acids. CDR3 protein: CASSPEGYNQPQHF. CDR3 coding DNA: TGTGCCAGCAGTCCGGAAGGGTACAATCAGCCCCAGCATTTT.

This chain links TRBV14 with TRBJ2-7, with D perhaps TRBD1 (5 bases). The length of the CDR3 is 14 residues. Germline V gives CDR1 SGHDN, CDR2 FVKESK. V was trimmed by 0 bases and J by 2 bases, leaving 8 bases between them. Written as DNA, the CDR3 is TGTGCCAGCAGCCAAGAATGGGGCCCCTACGAGCAGTACTTC. It is translated as CASSQEWGPYEQYF.

The chain is built from TRBV28 and TRBJ1-4; unclear D gene. CDR1 MDHEN and CDR2 SYDVKM come from the germline V gene. The CDR3 covers 15 residues. V dropped 3 bases and J dropped 4 bases, with 12 bases sitting between them. CDR3 nucleotides: TGTGCCAGCAGTTTCGGACGGCTTTTTAATGAAAAACTGTTTTTT. Amino acids: CASSFGRLFNEKLFF.

The chain uses TRBV5-6 and TRBJ2-1, with D unclear. CDR3 length equals 15 residues. Deletions cut 0 bases from V and 4 bases from J, with 11 bases between. The germline CDR1 and CDR2 sequences are SGHDT and YYEEEE. CDR3 amino acids: CASSLAKSYYNEQFF. For the CDR3, the DNA is TGTGCCAGCAGCTTGGCCAAGAGCTATTACAATGAGCAGTTCTTC.

The V and J genes are TRBV18 and TRBJ1-1, with D perhaps matching TRBD1 (5 bases). This CDR3 contains 14 residues. The ends were cut back, 3 bases at V and 6 bases at J, with 14 bases in the middle. The germline V gene has CDR1 KGHSH and CDR2 LQKENI. In DNA, the CDR3 is TGTGCCAGCTCACCCGCGGGGGGGATCGCTGAAGCTTTCTTT. Translation gives CASSPAGGIAEAFF.

The chain recombines TRBV6-6 with TRBJ1-3, with unresolved D. The length of the CDR3 is 11 residues. V was trimmed by 10 bases and J by 0 bases, leaving 4 bases between them. The germline V gene encodes CDR1 MNHNY and CDR2 SVGAGI (reference sequence). Here the CDR3 reads CATHSGNTIYF. The CDR3 nucleotides are TGTGCCACCCACTCTGGAAACACCATATATTTT.

The genes are TRBV18 and TRBJ1-6; D may be TRBD1 (5 bases). CDR3 size: 16 residues. The germline V and J ends were trimmed by 6 bases and 10 bases, with 22 bases remaining between them. Germline lookup yields CDR1 KGHSH and CDR2 LQKENI. CDR3 region: CASSDNRPGVGSPLHF. The CDR3 bases are TGTGCCAGCTCCGATAATCGGCCGGGGGTAGGGTCACCCCTCCACTTT.

The gene calls are TRBV5-1 and TRBJ2-5, with a weak D call TRBD1 (6 bases). The CDR3 totals 13 residues. V was clipped by 0 bases and J by 6 bases, with 9 bases between them. From germline, CDR1 is SGHRS and CDR2 YFSETQ. CDR3 sequence (DNA): TGCGCCAGCAGCTTGGGGCAGGGGCAGACCCAGTACTTC. As protein: CASSLGQGQTQYF. Together with reference TRBV5-1 and TRBJ2-5, the CDR3 gives the full variable domain: KAGVTQTPRYLIKTRGQQVTLSCSPISGHRSVSWYQQTPGQGLQFLFEYFSETQRNKGNFPGRFSGRQFSNSRSEMNVSTLELGDSALYLCASSLGQGQTQYFGPGTRLLVL.

In its sample, this clone was seen once. The genes are TRBV11-2 and TRBJ2-6; 8 bases map to TRBD2. The V gene's germline CDR1 is SGHAT and CDR2 FQNNGV. J was trimmed by 0 bases and V by 3 bases; bases with no gene match: 7. This CDR3 spans 18 amino acids. In DNA, the CDR3 is TGTGCCAGCAGCTTCAGGGCGGGAGGAATCTCTGGGGCCAACGTCCTGACTTTC. Its protein product is CASSFRAGGISGANVLTF.

This clone was seen just once. This rearrangement joins TRBV19 to TRBJ2-5, with no clear D. Trimming cost V 10 bases and J 2 bases, with 14 bases left between them. The germline V gene encodes CDR1 LNHDA and CDR2 SQIVND (reference sequence). The CDR3 covers 13 residues. CDR3 protein: CATSPTGQETQYF. The CDR3 DNA follows: TGTGCCACTTCGCCGACTGGACAAGAGACCCAGTACTTC.

The chain is built from TRBV19 and TRBJ2-7, with D perhaps TRBD1 (5 bases). The CDR3 runs to 16 residues. V lost 5 bases and J lost 2, with 19 bases in between. The V gene's germline CDR1 is LNHDA and CDR2 SQIVND (reference sequence). The CDR3 DNA reads as TGTGCCAGTAGTCCCCGATGGCCAGGGAACCCCTACGAGCAGTACTTC. Amino acids: CASSPRWPGNPYEQYF.

The chain is built from TRBV7-8 and TRBJ1-2; weak D call: TRBD1 (6 bases). CDR1 and CDR2 from the germline V gene are SGHVS and FQNEAQ. The CDR3 runs to 14 residues. Trimming stripped 1 base from V and 8 bases from J, with 14 bases between. For the CDR3, the DNA is TGTGCCAGCAGCTTAGAACGGGGGGCGGGCGGCTACACCTTC. This codes for CASSLERGAGGYTF.

The chain employs TRBV7-9 and TRBJ1-5, with 8 bases matching TRBD1. Trimming cost V 1 base and J 3 bases; bases outside gene matches: 5. Per the germline V gene, CDR1 is SEHNR and CDR2 is FQNEAQ (reference sequence). The length of the CDR3 is 16 residues. The CDR3 bases are TGTGCCAGCAGCTTAGGGACAGGGAGTTTCAATCAGCCCCAGCATTTT. Residues: CASSLGTGSFNQPQHF.

The chain couples TRBV4-1 to TRBJ2-6; D call uncertain. V gave up 0 bases and J gave up 0 bases, with 3 bases separating them. The CDR3 runs to 15 residues. CDR1 and CDR2 (germline): MGHRA, YSYEKL. The CDR3 bases are TGCGCCAGCAGCCAAGATAACTCTGGGGCCAACGTCCTGACTTTC. Translation: CASSQDNSGANVLTF.

The chain is built from TRBV6-2 or TRBV6-3 and TRBJ1-3, with TRBD1 as a possible D gene (5 bases). V was pared by 6 bases and J by 0 bases, with 18 bases between. This CDR3 has 17 residues. Germline lookup yields CDR1 MNHEY and CDR2 SVGEGT. CDR3 residues: CASSSGAGRNSGNTIYF. In DNA, the CDR3 is TGTGCCAGCAGCTCCGGGGCCGGCCGCAACTCTGGAAACACCATATATTTT.

The chain carries TRBV24-1 and TRBJ2-3; tentatively, D is TRBD2 (5 bases). CDR3 size: 13 residues. Trimming left V 8 bases short and J 0 bases short, with 8 bases between. The germline V gene encodes CDR1 KGHDR and CDR2 SFDVKD. CDR3 sequence reads: CATTGSSTDTQYF. Written as DNA, the CDR3 is TGTGCCACCACGGGGAGTAGCACAGATACGCAGTATTTT.

This clone was observed a few times. The V and J genes are TRBV9 and TRBJ2-7; 10 nucleotides agree with TRBD1. Germline assignment: CDR1 SGDLS and CDR2 YYNGEE. There are 15 residues in the CDR3. With 4 bases clipped from V and 3 bases from J, the junction kept 7 bases outside the gene matches. In DNA, the CDR3 is TGTGCCAGCAGCCCGCGGGACAGGGGAGGCTACGAGCAGTACTTC. This gives the protein CASSPRDRGGYEQYF.

Here the CDR3 reads CASSPRVAGGETQYF. As DNA, the CDR3 is TGCGCCAGCAGCCCCCGGGTAGCGGGAGGGGAGACCCAGTACTTC. The chain employs TRBV4-1 and TRBJ2-5, with TRBD2 matching 11 bases. The CDR3 consists of 15 residues. The V segment lost 4 bases and the J segment 5 bases; nucleotides outside the gene matches: 6. CDR1 and CDR2 (germline): MGHRA, YSYEKL.

In its sample, this clone was seen once. J is TRBJ2-7 and V is TRBV6-2 or TRBV6-3, with D possibly TRBD1 on 6 matching bases. CDR1 and CDR2 from the germline V gene are MNHEY and SVGEGT. CDR3 length: 15 residues. V lost 0 bases and J lost 0, with 9 bases in between. The CDR3 here is CASSYSDRTSYEQYF. For the CDR3, the DNA is TGTGCCAGCAGTTACTCTGACAGGACCTCCTACGAGCAGTACTTC.

The CDR3 sequence: CASSQAWESYEQYF. The DNA of the CDR3 is TGTGCCAGCAGCCAAGCTTGGGAGAGCTACGAGCAGTACTTC. The chain couples TRBV3-1 (or the pseudogene TRBV3-2) to TRBJ2-7; TRBD2 might be the D (5 bases). Germline CDR1 is LGHDT and CDR2 is YNNKEL (reference sequence). V gave up 1 base and J gave up 3 bases, with 10 bases separating them. The CDR3 is 14 amino acids.

The genes are TRBV28 and TRBJ1-2; 9 bases map to TRBD1. Trimming cost V 3 bases and J 2 bases; bases outside gene matches: 7. This CDR3 has 16 amino acids. Germline V gene sequence: CDR1 MDHEN, CDR2 SYDVKM. For the CDR3, the DNA is TGTGCCAGCAGTTTGGGGGGACAGGGCCCAAACTATGGCTACACCTTC. Protein sequence: CASSLGGQGPNYGYTF.

The rearrangement joins TRBV19 to TRBJ1-3; 8 bases align to TRBD1. V lost 6 bases and J lost 3; bases outside the gene matches: 4. CDR3 length: 14 amino acids. Germline values: CDR1 LNHDA, CDR2 SQIVND (reference sequence). CDR3 protein: CASSDRGRGNTIYF. CDR3 in DNA: TGTGCCAGTAGCGACAGGGGACGTGGAAACACCATATATTTT. Full variable domain (rest looked up from reference TRBV19 and TRBJ1-3): DGGITQSPKYLFRKEGQNVTLSCEQNLNHDAMYWYRQDPGQGLRLIYYSQIVNDFQKGDIAEGYSVSREKKESFPLTVTSAQKNPTAFYLCASSDRGRGNTIYFGEGSWLTVV.